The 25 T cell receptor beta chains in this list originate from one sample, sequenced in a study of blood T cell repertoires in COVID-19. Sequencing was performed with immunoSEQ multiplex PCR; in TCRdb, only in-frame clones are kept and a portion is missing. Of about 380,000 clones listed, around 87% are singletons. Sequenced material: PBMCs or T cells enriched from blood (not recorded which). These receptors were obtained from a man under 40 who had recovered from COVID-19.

DNA of the CDR3: TGCGCCAGCAGCCAAGACTGGGCAGAAACCTCCTATAATTCACCCCTCCACTTT. This encodes CASSQDWAETSYNSPLHF. The V call is TRBV4-3, the J call TRBJ1-6; unclear D gene. This CDR3 spans 18 amino acids. The germline V gene has CDR1 LGHNA and CDR2 YSLEER. Trimming shortened V by 0 bases and J by 0 bases, and 12 bases separated the two germline ends.

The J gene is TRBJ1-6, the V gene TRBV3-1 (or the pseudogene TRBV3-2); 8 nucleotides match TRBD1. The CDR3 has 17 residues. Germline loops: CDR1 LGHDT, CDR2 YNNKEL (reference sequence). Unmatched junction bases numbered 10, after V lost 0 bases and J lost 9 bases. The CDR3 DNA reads TGTGCCAGCAGCCAAGATCCGGACAGGGCGTGTCCTTCACCCCTCCACTTT. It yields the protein CASSQDPDRACPSPLHF.

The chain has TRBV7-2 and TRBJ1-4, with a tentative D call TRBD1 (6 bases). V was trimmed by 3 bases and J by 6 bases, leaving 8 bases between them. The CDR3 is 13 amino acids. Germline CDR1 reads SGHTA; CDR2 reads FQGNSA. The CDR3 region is CASSFPGDEKLFF. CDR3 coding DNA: TGTGCCAGCAGCTTTCCAGGGGATGAAAAACTGTTTTTT.

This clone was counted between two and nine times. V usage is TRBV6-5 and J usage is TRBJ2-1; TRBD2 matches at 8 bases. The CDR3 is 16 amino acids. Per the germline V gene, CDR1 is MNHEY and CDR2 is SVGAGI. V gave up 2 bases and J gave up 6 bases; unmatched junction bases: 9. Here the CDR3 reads CASSYGAGGYLNEQFF. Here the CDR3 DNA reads TGTGCCAGCAGTTACGGGGCGGGGGGATACCTCAATGAGCAGTTCTTC.

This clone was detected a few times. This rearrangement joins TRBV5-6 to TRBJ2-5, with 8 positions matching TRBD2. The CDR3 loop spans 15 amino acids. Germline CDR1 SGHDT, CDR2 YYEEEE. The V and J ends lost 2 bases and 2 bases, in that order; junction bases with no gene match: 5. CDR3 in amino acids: CASSFFSGAQETQYF. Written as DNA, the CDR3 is TGTGCCAGCAGCTTTTTTAGCGGGGCGCAAGAGACCCAGTACTTC.

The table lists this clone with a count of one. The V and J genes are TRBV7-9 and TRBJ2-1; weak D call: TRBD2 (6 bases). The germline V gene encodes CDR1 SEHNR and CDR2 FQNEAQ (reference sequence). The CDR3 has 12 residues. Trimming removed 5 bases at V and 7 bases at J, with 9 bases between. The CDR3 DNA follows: TGTGCCAGCAGCCTCAGCGGGAATGAGCAGTTCTTC. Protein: CASSLSGNEQFF. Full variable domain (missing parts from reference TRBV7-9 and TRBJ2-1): DTGVSQNPRHKITKRGQNVTFRCDPISEHNRLYWYRQTLGQGPEFLTYFQNEAQLEKSRLLSDRFSAERPKGSFSTLEIQRTEQGDSAMYLCASSLSGNEQFFGPGTRLTVL.

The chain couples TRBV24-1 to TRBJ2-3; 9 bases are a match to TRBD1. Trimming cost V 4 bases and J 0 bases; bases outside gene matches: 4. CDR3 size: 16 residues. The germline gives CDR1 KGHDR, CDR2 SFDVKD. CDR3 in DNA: TGTGCCACCAGTGACACTGGACAGGGGAGCACAGATACGCAGTATTTT. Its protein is CATSDTGQGSTDTQYF.

The CDR3 here is CASSYSVGIRTGNTIYF. CDR3 bases: TGTGCCAGCAGTTACTCCGTCGGGATTCGGACTGGAAACACCATATATTTT. V and J are TRBV6-2 or TRBV6-3 and TRBJ1-3; D remains unclear. CDR3 length equals 17 residues. CDR1 is MNHEY, CDR2 SVGEGT, per germline. V was shortened by 0 bases and J by 2 bases, with 14 bases between the two germline ends.

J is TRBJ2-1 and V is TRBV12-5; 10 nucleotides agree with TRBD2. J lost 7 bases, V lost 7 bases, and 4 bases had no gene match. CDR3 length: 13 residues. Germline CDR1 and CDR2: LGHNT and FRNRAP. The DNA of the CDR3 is TGTGCTAGTGCATCTAGCGGGGGTAATGAGCAGTTCTTC. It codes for CASASSGGNEQFF.

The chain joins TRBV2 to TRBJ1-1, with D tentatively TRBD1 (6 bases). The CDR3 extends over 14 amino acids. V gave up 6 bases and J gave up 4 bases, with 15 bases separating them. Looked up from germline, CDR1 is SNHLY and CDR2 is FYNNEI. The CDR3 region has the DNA TGTGCCAGCAGAAAGGGGGTTACTGGCACTGAAGCTTTCTTT. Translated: CASRKGVTGTEAFF.

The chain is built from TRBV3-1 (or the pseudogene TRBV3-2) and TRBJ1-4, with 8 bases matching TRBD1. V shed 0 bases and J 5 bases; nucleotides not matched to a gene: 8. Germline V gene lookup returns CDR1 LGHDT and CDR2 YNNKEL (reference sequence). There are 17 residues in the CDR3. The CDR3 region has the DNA TGTGCCAGCAGCCAAGACTGGACAGGGATATGGAATGAAAAACTGTTTTTT. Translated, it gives CASSQDWTGIWNEKLFF.

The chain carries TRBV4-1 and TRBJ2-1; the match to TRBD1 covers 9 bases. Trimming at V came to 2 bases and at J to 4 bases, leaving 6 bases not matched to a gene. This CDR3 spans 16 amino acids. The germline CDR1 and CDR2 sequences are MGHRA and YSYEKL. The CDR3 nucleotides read TGCGCCAGCAGCCAAACGCCGGGACAGGGTTACAATGAGCAGTTCTTC. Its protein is CASSQTPGQGYNEQFF.

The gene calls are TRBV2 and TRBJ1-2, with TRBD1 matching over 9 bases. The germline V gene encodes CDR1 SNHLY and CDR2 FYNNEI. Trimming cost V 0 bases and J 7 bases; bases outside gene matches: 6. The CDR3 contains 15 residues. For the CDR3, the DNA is TGTGCCAGCAGTGAAGCGGGACAGGGCTTCGGTGGCTACACCTTC. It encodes CASSEAGQGFGGYTF.

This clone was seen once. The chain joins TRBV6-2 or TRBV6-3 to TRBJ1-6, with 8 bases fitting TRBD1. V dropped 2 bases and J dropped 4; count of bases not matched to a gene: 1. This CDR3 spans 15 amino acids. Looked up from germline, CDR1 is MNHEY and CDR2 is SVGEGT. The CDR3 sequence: CASSYTGGYNSPLHF. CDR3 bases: TGTGCCAGCAGTTACACAGGGGGGTATAATTCACCCCTCCACTTT.

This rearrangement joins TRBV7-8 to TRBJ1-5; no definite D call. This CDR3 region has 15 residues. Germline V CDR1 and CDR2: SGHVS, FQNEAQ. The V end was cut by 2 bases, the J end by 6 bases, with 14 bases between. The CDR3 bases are TGTGCCAGCAGCTTAAGACCCGAGGCGAGTCAGCCCCAGCATTTT. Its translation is CASSLRPEASQPQHF.

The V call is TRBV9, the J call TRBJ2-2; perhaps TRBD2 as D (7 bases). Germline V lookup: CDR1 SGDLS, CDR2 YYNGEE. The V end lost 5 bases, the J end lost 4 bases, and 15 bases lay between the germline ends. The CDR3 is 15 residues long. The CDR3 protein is CASRGGGGPTGELFF. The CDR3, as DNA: TGTGCCAGCAGAGGGGGGGGCGGCCCCACCGGGGAGCTGTTTTTT.

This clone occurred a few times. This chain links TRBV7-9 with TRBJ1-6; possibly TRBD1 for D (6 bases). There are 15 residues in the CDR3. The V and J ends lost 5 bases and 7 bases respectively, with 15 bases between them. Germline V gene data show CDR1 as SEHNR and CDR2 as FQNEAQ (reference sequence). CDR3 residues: CASSATGPGNSPLHF. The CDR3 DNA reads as TGTGCCAGCAGCGCAACAGGGCCGGGGAATTCACCCCTCCACTTT.

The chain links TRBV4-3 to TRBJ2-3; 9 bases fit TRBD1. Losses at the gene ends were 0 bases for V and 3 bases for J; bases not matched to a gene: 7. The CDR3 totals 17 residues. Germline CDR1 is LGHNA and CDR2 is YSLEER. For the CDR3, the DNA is TGCGCCAGCAGCCAAGATGGACCGGGACAGGGAACAGATACGCAGTATTTT. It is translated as CASSQDGPGQGTDTQYF.

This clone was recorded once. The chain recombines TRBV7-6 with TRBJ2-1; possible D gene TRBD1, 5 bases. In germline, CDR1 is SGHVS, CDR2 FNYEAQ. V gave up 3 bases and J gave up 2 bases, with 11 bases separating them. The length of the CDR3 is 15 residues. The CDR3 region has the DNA TGTGCCAGCAGCTTCACGGCCAGGGCCTACAATGAGCAGTTCTTC. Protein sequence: CASSFTARAYNEQFF.

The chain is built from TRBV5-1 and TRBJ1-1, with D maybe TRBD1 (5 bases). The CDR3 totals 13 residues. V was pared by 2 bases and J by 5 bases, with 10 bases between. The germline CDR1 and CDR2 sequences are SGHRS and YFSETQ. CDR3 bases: TGCGCCAGCAGCTTTTGGGGGGGTACTGAAGCTTTCTTT. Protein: CASSFWGGTEAFF. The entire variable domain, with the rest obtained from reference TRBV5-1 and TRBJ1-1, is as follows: KAGVTQTPRYLIKTRGQQVTLSCSPISGHRSVSWYQQTPGQGLQFLFEYFSETQRNKGNFPGRFSGRQFSNSRSEMNVSTLELGDSALYLCASSFWGGTEAFFGQGTRLTVV.

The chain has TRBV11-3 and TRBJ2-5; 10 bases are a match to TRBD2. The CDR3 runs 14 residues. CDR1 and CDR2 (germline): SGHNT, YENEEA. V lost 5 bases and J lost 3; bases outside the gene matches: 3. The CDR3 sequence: CASSGGLAKETQYF. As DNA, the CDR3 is TGTGCCAGCAGCGGGGGACTAGCGAAAGAGACCCAGTACTTC.

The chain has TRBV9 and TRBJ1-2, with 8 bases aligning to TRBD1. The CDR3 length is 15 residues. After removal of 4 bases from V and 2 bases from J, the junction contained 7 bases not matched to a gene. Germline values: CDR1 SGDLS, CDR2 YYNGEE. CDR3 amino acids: CASSPTTGVNYGYTF. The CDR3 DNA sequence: TGTGCCAGCAGCCCGACGACAGGGGTGAACTATGGCTACACCTTC.

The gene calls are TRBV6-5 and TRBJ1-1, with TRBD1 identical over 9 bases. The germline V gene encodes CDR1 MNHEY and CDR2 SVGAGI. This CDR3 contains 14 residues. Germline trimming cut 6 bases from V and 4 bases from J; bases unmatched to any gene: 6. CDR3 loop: CASRRTGEATEAFF. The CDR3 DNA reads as TGTGCCAGCAGACGGACAGGGGAGGCCACTGAAGCTTTCTTT.

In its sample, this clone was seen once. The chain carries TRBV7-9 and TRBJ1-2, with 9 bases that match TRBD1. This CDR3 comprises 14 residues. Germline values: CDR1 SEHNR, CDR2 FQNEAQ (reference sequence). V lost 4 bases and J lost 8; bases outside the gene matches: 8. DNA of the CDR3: TGTGCCAGCAGCTCCGGACAGGGGATCAGGGGCTACACCTTC. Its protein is CASSSGQGIRGYTF.

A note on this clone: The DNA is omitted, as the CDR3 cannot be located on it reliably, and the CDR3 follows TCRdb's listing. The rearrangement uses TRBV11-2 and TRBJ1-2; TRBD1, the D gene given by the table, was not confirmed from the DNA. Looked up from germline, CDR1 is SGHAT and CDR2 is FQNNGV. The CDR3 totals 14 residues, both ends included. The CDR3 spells CASSLDWGRGNSTF.